Shown below are 21 T cell receptor beta chains from a single sample sequenced in a study. TCRdb redid the calling of the 5' RACE reads with MiXCR, one entry per CDR3 protein. The sample gives some 310 distinct CDR3 sequences, about 6% of which show up once; 45% to 60% is in the top ten. Sample: effector memory T cells from blood PBMCs. This sample's subset: effector memory CD4+ T cells. All receptors derive from a male donor with HIV.

The chain is built from TRBV27 and TRBJ1-2; 7 nucleotides align to TRBD1. V lost 5 bases and J lost 7; bases outside the gene matches: 10. Germline CDR1 is MNHEY and CDR2 is SMNVEV (reference sequence). CDR3 length equals 14 residues. CDR3 residues: CASSPARGTGGYTF. In DNA form, the CDR3 reads TGTGCCAGCAGTCCAGCCAGGGGGACGGGTGGCTACACCTTC.

This clonotype is categorized as large. This chain links TRBV11-2 with TRBJ2-2; 7 bases map to TRBD2. The germline V gene has CDR1 SGHAT and CDR2 FQNNGV. This CDR3 contains 16 residues. V lost 1 base to trimming and J lost 3 bases; unmatched junction nucleotides: 5. The CDR3 sequence is CASSLVGGGDTGELFF. The CDR3, as DNA: TGTGCCAGCAGCTTAGTTGGCGGGGGAGACACCGGGGAGCTGTTTTTT.

This clonotype is categorized as large. The V and J genes are TRBV30 and TRBJ2-1, with 8 positions matching TRBD2. Unmatched junction bases numbered 5, after V lost 2 bases and J lost 2 bases. The CDR3 spans 15 residues. Germline V gene data show CDR1 as GTSNPN and CDR2 as SVGIG (reference sequence). The CDR3 DNA reads as TGTGCCTGGAGTACAGGTAGCGGGGCCTACAATGAGCAGTTCTTC. Residues: CAWSTGSGAYNEQFF.

Worth noting for this clonotype: One end of the junction does not line up with germline, which may come from a read error. The rearrangement joins TRBV7-7 to TRBJ2-3; 9 nucleotides line up with TRBD1. Germline CDR1 SSHAT, CDR2 FNYEAQ (reference sequence). There are 15 residues in the CDR3. The CDR3 nucleotides read TGTGCTAGCAGCTTAGCCGGGACAGGGACAGATACGCAGTATTTT. The encoded protein is CASSLAGTGTDTQYF.

By its share, this clonotype is medium-sized (0.01 to 0.1%). The rearrangement links TRBV12-3 or TRBV12-4 to TRBJ1-2, with TRBD1 matching 8 bases. The CDR3 sequence is 15 residues long. Trimming took 1 base from V and 7 from J; bases not matched to a gene: 8. CDR3 in DNA: TGTGCCAGCAGTTTAGGTCCAGGGGGCAATGTTGGCTACACCTTC. It yields the protein CASSLGPGGNVGYTF.

This clonotype is categorized as large. This chain connects TRBV6-1 to TRBJ1-2; a weak D match, TRBD1 (5 bases). The CDR3 extends over 17 amino acids. The ends were cut back, 1 base at V and 6 bases at J, with 21 bases in the middle. Germline V CDR1 and CDR2: MNHNS, SASEGT. The CDR3 sequence is CASSEGGAGLGVDGYTF. CDR3 DNA: TGTGCCAGCAGTGAAGGTGGGGCTGGACTCGGGGTGGATGGCTACACCTTC.

In its sample, this clonotype ranks as medium-sized. The J gene is TRBJ2-7, the V gene TRBV3-1, with D hard to call. In germline, CDR1 is LGHDT, CDR2 YNNKEL (reference sequence). The CDR3 is made up of 16 amino acids. V lost 1 base and J 0 bases, leaving 13 bases between the germline ends. CDR3 sequence reads: CASSQVWRPHSYEQYF. The CDR3, as DNA: TGTGCCAGCAGCCAAGTCTGGCGGCCTCACTCCTACGAGCAGTACTTC.

In its sample, this clonotype is medium-sized. The V call is TRBV2, the J call TRBJ1-6, with D uncertain. The CDR3 is made up of 15 amino acids. Between the trimmed V and J ends, which lost 5 bases and 6 bases, there was a span of 14 bases. Germline V CDR1 and CDR2: SNHLY, FYNNEI. The CDR3 reads CASSIPRAGNSPLHF. The DNA of the CDR3 is TGTGCCAGCAGTATTCCGAGGGCCGGTAATTCACCCCTCCACTTT.

This clonotype has more than one count but fewer than ten. This rearrangement joins TRBV10-3 to TRBJ2-3, with a weak D call TRBD2 (5 bases). This CDR3 spans 14 amino acids. Per germline, CDR1 ENHRY and CDR2 SYGVKD. The V gene lost 3 bases and the J gene lost 0 bases, with 7 bases spanning the gap. The CDR3 DNA reads TGTGCCATCAGTGATACGGGGAGCACAGATACGCAGTATTTT. Translation: CAISDTGSTDTQYF.

This clonotype turned up a few times. V usage is TRBV3-1 and J usage is TRBJ2-3, with 8 bases fitting TRBD2. J lost 13 bases, V lost 6 bases, and 15 bases had no gene match. This CDR3 comprises 14 residues. Germline assignment: CDR1 LGHDT and CDR2 YNNKEL (reference sequence). CDR3 region: CASSLGLEKLTKYF. DNA for the CDR3: TGTGCCAGCAGTTTGGGACTAGAGAAACTCACGAAGTATTTT.

This clonotype is labeled medium-sized. This sequence joins TRBV29-1 and TRBJ2-7, with D perhaps TRBD1 (5 bases). CDR1 and CDR2 from the germline V gene are SQVTM and ANQGSEA. Trimming took 4 bases from V and 5 from J, leaving 12 bases between them. The CDR3 has 12 residues. Here the CDR3 reads CSVGEGVHEQYF. The CDR3 bases are TGCAGCGTTGGAGAAGGGGTCCACGAGCAGTACTTC.

V gene TRBV29-1 combines with J gene TRBJ2-1, with D tentatively TRBD2 (5 bases). This CDR3 comprises 15 residues. The germline gives CDR1 SQVTM, CDR2 ANQGSEA. V was pared by 2 bases and J by 0 bases, with 11 bases between. The CDR3 DNA reads TGCAGCGTTGAACCTAGCCCTAGCTCCTACAATGAGCAGTTCTTC. Amino acid sequence: CSVEPSPSSYNEQFF.

This clonotype came up a few times. The chain carries TRBV7-8 and TRBJ1-6; D unclear. Germline V gene lookup returns CDR1 SGHVS and CDR2 FQNEAQ. This CDR3 has 13 residues. Trimming cost V 5 bases and J 7 bases, with 9 bases left between them. Here the CDR3 DNA reads TGTGCCAGCAGCCCGGACGGGAATTCACCCCTCCACTTT. Translating gives CASSPDGNSPLHF.

In its sample, this clonotype ranks as large (0.1 to 1%). This sequence joins TRBV4-2 and TRBJ1-1, with TRBD1 as a possible D gene (5 bases). The CDR3 is 16 residues long. With 4 bases removed from V and 2 bases from J, the gap between germline ends came to 17 bases. Germline V gene lookup returns CDR1 LGHNA and CDR2 YNFKEQ. As DNA, the CDR3 is TGTGCCAGCAGCCCGGGGGGGGAGGCTTATAACACTGAAGCTTTCTTT. This translates into CASSPGGEAYNTEAFF.

This clonotype appeared a few times. This chain uses TRBV30 with TRBJ1-3; no firm D call. Trimming stripped 0 bases from V and 2 bases from J, with 17 bases between. CDR3 size: 17 residues. Per germline, CDR1 GTSNPN and CDR2 SVGIG (reference sequence). CDR3 amino acids: CAWSVSILRVTGNTIYF. CDR3 in DNA: TGTGCCTGGAGTGTATCAATCCTACGGGTGACTGGAAACACCATATATTTT.

Concerning this clonotype: A much bigger clone sits one base away, suggesting this may be a read error. V and J are TRBV29-1 and TRBJ2-7, with D tentatively TRBD2 (6 bases). This CDR3 is 13 amino acids long. Per germline, CDR1 SQVTM and CDR2 ANQGSEA. V lost 5 bases, J lost 3 bases, and 14 bases lay in between. In nucleotides, the CDR3 is TGCAGCGTTAAATGGAGGGACGGCTACGAGCAGTACTTC. Translation gives CSVKWRDGYEQYF.

This clonotype is classed as large (0.1 to 1%). The chain carries TRBV10-3 and TRBJ2-6; D remains ambiguous. The V gene's germline CDR1 is ENHRY and CDR2 SYGVKD. The CDR3 spans 16 residues. Trimming cost V 0 bases and J 1 base, with 7 bases left between them. CDR3 bases: TGTGCCATCAGTGAGTCCGGACCATCTGGGGCCAACGTCCTGACTTTC. It codes for CAISESGPSGANVLTF.

This clonotype is termed hyperexpanded. The chain recombines TRBV4-1 with TRBJ2-7; D not resolved. The V gene lost 0 bases and the J gene lost 6 bases, with 15 bases spanning the gap. The germline V gene has CDR1 MGHRA and CDR2 YSYEKL. This CDR3 is 15 amino acids long. The CDR3 DNA reads as TGCGCCAGCAGCCAAGATCTGTCGCTACCGCGCGAGCAGTACTTC. This encodes CASSQDLSLPREQYF.

This clonotype showed up just a few times. This chain connects TRBV11-3 to TRBJ2-2, with 7 bases lining up with TRBD1. V lost 5 bases and J lost 5; bases outside the gene matches: 14. Germline assignment: CDR1 SGHNT and CDR2 YENEEA. The CDR3 loop spans 17 amino acids. The DNA for the CDR3 is TGTGCCAGCAGCCACCCCTCGACAGGGATTGGAACCGGGGAGCTGTTTTTT. Residues: CASSHPSTGIGTGELFF.

In its sample, this clonotype is hyperexpanded. The rearrangement links TRBV5-1 to TRBJ2-3, with 12 bases fitting TRBD2. Trimming cost V 4 bases and J 13 bases; bases outside gene matches: 16. The germline V gene has CDR1 SGHRS and CDR2 YFSETQ. The CDR3 is 16 residues long. In DNA form, the CDR3 reads TGCGCCAGCAGCCCGGAACCGGGACTAGCGGGTCGAGGGGAGTATTTT. It yields the protein CASSPEPGLAGRGEYF.

In its sample, this clonotype is medium-sized. V and J are TRBV5-1 and TRBJ1-5; perhaps TRBD1 as D (5 bases). Germline CDR1 and CDR2: SGHRS and YFSETQ. This CDR3 comprises 15 residues. V lost 4 bases and J 5 bases, leaving 16 bases between the germline ends. DNA for the CDR3: TGCGCCAGCAGCCCTGACAGTTACGGAGATCAGCCCCAGCATTTT. The encoded protein is CASSPDSYGDQPQHF. The whole variable domain, remainder taken from reference TRBV5-1 and TRBJ1-5, is KAGVTQTPRYLIKTRGQQVTLSCSPISGHRSVSWYQQTPGQGLQFLFEYFSETQRNKGNFPGRFSGRQFSNSRSEMNVSTLELGDSALYLCASSPDSYGDQPQHFGDGTRLSIL.